This passage covers 18 T cell receptor beta chains from one sample sequenced in a study of shared clonotypes between healthy human individuals. Sequencing was performed with immunoSEQ multiplex PCR; in TCRdb, only in-frame clones are kept and a portion is missing. This table holds approximately 1,500,000 clones, over 95% found once. Sequences were obtained from naive CD4+ T cells sorted from blood. Subset noted: CD45RA+ positively selected. Receptors were obtained from a man aged 25-45 years in good health.

The chain links TRBV11-2 to TRBJ2-1, with D uncertain. The CDR3 has 13 residues. CDR1 and CDR2 (germline): SGHAT, FQNNGV. The V gene lost 1 base and the J gene lost 7 bases, with 8 bases spanning the gap. CDR3 in DNA: TGTGCCAGCAGCTTAGGCCTAGGAAATGAGCAGTTCTTC. Translating gives CASSLGLGNEQFF. The whole variable domain, filled in from reference TRBV11-2 and TRBJ2-1, reads EAGVAQSPRYKIIEKRQSVAFWCNPISGHATLYWYQQILGQGPKLLIQFQNNGVVDDSQLPKDRFSAERLKGVDSTLKIQPAKLEDSAVYLCASSLGLGNEQFFGPGTRLTVL.

V usage is TRBV10-2 and J usage is TRBJ2-2; weak D call: TRBD1 (5 bases). Trimming took 9 bases from V and 1 from J, leaving 18 bases between them. Looked up from germline, CDR1 is WSHSY and CDR2 is SAAADI. This CDR3 spans 16 amino acids. CDR3 DNA: TGCGCCAGTTTCCCCCAGGACATGGGGAACACCGGGGAGCTGTTTTTT. Translating it yields CASFPQDMGNTGELFF.

The chain joins TRBV6-5 to TRBJ2-5; D call uncertain. The CDR3 sequence is 15 residues long. Germline V lookup: CDR1 MNHEY, CDR2 SVGAGI. V was shortened by 7 bases and J by 5 bases, with 20 bases between the two germline ends. The CDR3 region has the DNA TGTGCCAGCAACCCTAACTCGGACCTGGGGGAGACCCAGTACTTC. Translation gives CASNPNSDLGETQYF.

The chain employs TRBV27 and TRBJ2-3; D call uncertain. V dropped 6 bases and J dropped 6 bases, with 10 bases sitting between them. The CDR3 has 12 residues. The V gene's germline CDR1 is MNHEY and CDR2 SMNVEV (reference sequence). CDR3: CASSRPGDTQYF. The CDR3 DNA reads TGTGCCAGCAGCCGACCTGGGGATACGCAGTATTTT.

To note about this clone: Other DNA sequences within the sample encode an identical CDR3. The chain combines TRBV9 with TRBJ2-2; perhaps D is TRBD1 or TRBD2 (5 bases each). Germline V lookup: CDR1 SGDLS, CDR2 YYNGEE. The ends were cut back, 0 bases at V and 3 bases at J, with 9 bases in the middle. The CDR3 runs 15 residues. CDR3 sequence reads: CASSVDRGDTGELFF. As DNA, the CDR3 is TGTGCCAGCAGCGTAGATCGGGGCGACACCGGGGAGCTGTTTTTT.

This chain links TRBV15 with TRBJ2-7; D is unresolved. The CDR3 is made up of 15 amino acids. Germline CDR1 is LNHNV and CDR2 is YYDKDF (reference sequence). The V gene lost 5 bases and the J gene lost 5 bases, with 19 bases spanning the gap. CDR3 bases: TGTGCCACCAGCGCCTATCTGGATAAGGTGAACGAGCAGTACTTC. It yields the protein CATSAYLDKVNEQYF. Full variable domain (missing parts from reference TRBV15 and TRBJ2-7): DAMVIQNPRYQVTQFGKPVTLSCSQTLNHNVMYWYQQKSSQAPKLLFHYYDKDFNNEADTPDNFQSRRPNTSFCFLDIRSPGLGDTAMYLCATSAYLDKVNEQYFGPGTRLTVT.

The chain has TRBV5-6 and TRBJ2-7; a weak D match, TRBD1 (5 bases). The CDR3 is 16 residues long. Germline V gene lookup returns CDR1 SGHDT and CDR2 YYEEEE. V was shortened by 1 base and J by 0 bases, with 14 bases between the two germline ends. This CDR3 reads CASSLRLRVNSYEQYF. Written as DNA, the CDR3 is TGTGCCAGCAGCTTGAGGCTCAGGGTGAACTCCTACGAGCAGTACTTC.

The chain combines TRBV7-2 with TRBJ2-7; TRBD2 matches at 9 bases. The CDR3 has 16 amino acids. Unmatched junction bases numbered 9, after V lost 3 bases and J lost 3 bases. In germline, CDR1 is SGHTA, CDR2 FQGNSA. This chain's CDR3 is CASSFSSGKLDYEQYF. In DNA, the CDR3 is TGTGCCAGCAGCTTTTCTAGCGGGAAGCTCGACTACGAGCAGTACTTC.

This chain connects TRBV18 to TRBJ1-2; D remains ambiguous. Between the trimmed V and J ends, which lost 4 bases and 14 bases, there was a span of 17 bases. Per germline, CDR1 KGHSH and CDR2 LQKENI. The CDR3 is made up of 12 amino acids. The CDR3: CASSLKRPEETF. CDR3 nucleotide sequence: TGTGCCAGCTCACTCAAAAGGCCAGAAGAGACCTTC.

This rearrangement joins TRBV10-2 to TRBJ2-5, with TRBD1 matching 9 bases. The CDR3 has 15 amino acids. In germline, CDR1 is WSHSY, CDR2 SAAADI. The trim removed 7 bases at V and 1 base at J, leaving 7 bases unmatched. The CDR3 nucleotides read TGCGCCAGCACTATGGACAGGGGATTCCAAGAGACCCAGTACTTC. Protein: CASTMDRGFQETQYF.

This clone appeared once. The J gene is TRBJ2-5, the V gene TRBV2, with D possibly being TRBD1 (6 bases). With 4 bases removed from V and 5 bases from J, the gap between germline ends came to 11 bases. Germline V lookup: CDR1 SNHLY, CDR2 FYNNEI. The CDR3 sequence is 13 residues long. The CDR3 coding sequence is TGTGCCAGCAGTGGGTGGGGGCTGGAGACCCAGTACTTC. This sequence encodes CASSGWGLETQYF.

V and J are TRBV5-3 and TRBJ2-7, with D possibly TRBD2 on 5 matching bases. TRBV5-3 is given ORF status, its function remaining uncertain. CDR3 length: 16 residues. Trimming took off 4 bases at V and 3 bases at J, with 20 bases between the two ends. CDR3 residues: CARSRPARGSSYEQYF. Here the CDR3 DNA reads TGTGCCAGAAGCCGACCGGCGCGAGGGAGTAGCTACGAGCAGTACTTC.

The chain has TRBV5-1 and TRBJ2-3; no clear D. The CDR3 sequence is 14 residues long. The V and J ends lost 4 bases and 4 bases respectively, with 13 bases between them. Germline loops: CDR1 SGHRS, CDR2 YFSETQ. CDR3 residues: CASSDESGADTQYF. For the CDR3, the DNA is TGCGCCAGCAGCGACGAATCAGGCGCAGATACGCAGTATTTT.

The chain uses TRBV14 and TRBJ1-2; 9 bases match TRBD1. Unmatched junction bases numbered 10, after V lost 2 bases and J lost 3 bases. The CDR3 covers 17 residues. CDR1 is SGHDN and CDR2 is FVKESK in the germline V gene. CDR3 nucleotides: TGTGCCAGCAGCCAAACTCGCCCCCGGACAGGGGACTATGGCTACACCTTC. Its protein product is CASSQTRPRTGDYGYTF.

V usage is TRBV9 and J usage is TRBJ2-3; 7 positions agree with TRBD2. The CDR3 runs to 18 residues. Germline lookup yields CDR1 SGDLS and CDR2 YYNGEE. The V and J ends lost 5 bases and 2 bases, in that order; junction bases with no gene match: 17. CDR3 sequence (DNA): TGTGCCAGCAGTTTTAGACCCGGGGCTAGCGGTTACACAGATACGCAGTATTTT. Its translation: CASSFRPGASGYTDTQYF.

Points on this clone: Other nucleotide sequences in the sample specify the same CDR3. V is TRBV5-1 and J is TRBJ2-7, with 7 nucleotides matching TRBD2. This CDR3 has 13 residues. Trimming at V came to 0 bases and at J to 3 bases, leaving 0 bases not matched to a gene. Per the germline V gene, CDR1 is SGHRS and CDR2 is YFSETQ. The CDR3 loop reads CASSLERGYEQYF. Here the CDR3 DNA reads TGCGCCAGCAGCTTGGAGCGGGGCTACGAGCAGTACTTC.

V and J are TRBV11-2 and TRBJ1-1; D gene unclear. V was shortened by 6 bases and J by 1 base, with 18 bases between the two germline ends. Germline V gene lookup returns CDR1 SGHAT and CDR2 FQNNGV. CDR3 length: 16 residues. CDR3 region: CASSSSWGAQNTEAFF. The CDR3 nucleotides read TGTGCCAGCAGTTCTTCCTGGGGTGCCCAGAACACTGAAGCTTTCTTT. The whole variable domain, remainder taken from reference TRBV11-2 and TRBJ1-1, is EAGVAQSPRYKIIEKRQSVAFWCNPISGHATLYWYQQILGQGPKLLIQFQNNGVVDDSQLPKDRFSAERLKGVDSTLKIQPAKLEDSAVYLCASSSSWGAQNTEAFFGQGTRLTVV.

The V call is TRBV6-5, the J call TRBJ1-1, with unresolved D. The CDR3 totals 15 residues. The V end lost 5 bases, the J end lost 3 bases, and 16 bases lay between the germline ends. Germline V CDR1 and CDR2: MNHEY, SVGAGI. The CDR3 region is CASSKSRVGDTEAFF. The CDR3 DNA follows: TGTGCCAGCAGTAAGAGCCGGGTTGGCGACACTGAAGCTTTCTTT.